This TCR beta chain was observed in a study of OX40 agonist ivuxolimab in advanced cancers. With regard to the full study: Ivuxolimab was an agonistic, fully human IgG2 monoclonal antibody directed against OX40 (CD134), a costimulatory receptor. The purpose of peripheral TCRbeta sequencing was to test whether ivuxolimab changed TCR sequence diversity and led to clonal T-cell expansion. Partial responses occurred in three dose-escalation patients: two with cutaneous melanoma and one with hepatocellular carcinoma. Of the roughly 54 dose-escalation patients, hepatocellular carcinoma was present in around 20, melanoma in roughly 15, renal cell carcinoma in 9 and head and neck cancer in 9. In the dose-escalation cohort, more than 75% of patients were male, and the mean age was approximately 60 years, with a range of about 20 to 90. The monotherapy dose-escalation portion (N ≈ 56 patients) of the phase I ivuxolimab trial is reported in the paper. Intravenous ivuxolimab was administered to patients every 2 weeks at six dose levels: 0.01, 0.1, 0.3, 1.5, 3 and 10 mg/kg. Patients were allowed to have had prior anti-PD-1, anti-PD-L1 or anti-CTLA-4 therapy, and approximately 40% of the dose-escalation patients had been treated with checkpoint inhibitors. Beyond this particular receptor, the publication reports: Low levels of normalized T-cell clonal expansion were also seen in some nonresponding patients. After ivuxolimab, expanded clones were on average more numerous among CD8+ T cells than among CD4+ T cells. At doses of 0.1 to 3.0 mg/kg, clonal expansion of both CD4+ and CD8+ T cells in blood was seen between baseline and week 6. Which antigens the clonally expanded peripheral T cells were specific for was not determined. In the 0.1-3.0 mg/kg groups, partial responders were among the patients with the lowest normalized peripheral clonal expansion, particularly in CD8+ T cells.

The CDR3 runs 13 residues from the cysteine to the phenylalanine. Just the 39-base CDR3 DNA is kept, in frame starting at base 1. Cut back by 1 base and 8 bases, the V and J ends lie 11 bases apart. The germline V gene encodes CDR1 MNHNY and CDR2 SVGAGI (reference sequence). Patients with a history of autoimmune disease or receiving systemic immunosuppression were excluded from the trial. Peripheral blood for TCR sequencing was collected from all dose cohorts at baseline, on cycle 4 day 1, and on cycle 7 day 1. The samples were taken from a phase I, first-in-human, multicenter, open-label dose-escalation trial of ivuxolimab. Adults with locally advanced or metastatic head and neck squamous cell, hepatocellular, melanoma or renal cell carcinoma were enrolled in the trial. Before TCR sequencing, CD4+ and CD8+ T cells were separately sorted from peripheral blood. Of note for this clone: The specificity of this receptor is unknown. No much larger clonotype is one base removed from it; base qualities were not supplied.

To sequence the TCRbeta CDR3 region, genomic DNA was isolated from the sorted cells. TCRbeta CDR3 regions were sequenced using the immunoSEQ Assay. What TCRdb holds here is the immuneACCESS table cut down to in-frame rearrangements. Part of the clones is not present; checked against another copy, under half of the missing clones reflect an unresolved V gene, and the others are unexplained. Present in this sample are 70,000 to 80,000 clones, 75% to 95% of which were seen just once. Clones ranked in the top ten supply 5% to 7% of the sample. This clonotype was sampled from an adult with an advanced solid tumor such as melanoma, head and neck, liver or kidney cancer. The source was CD4+ or CD8+ T cells sorted from blood, collected in a trial of the OX40 agonist ivuxolimab. The receptor chain draws on TRBV6-6 and TRBJ1-2; the D gene is unclear. The DNA reads as follows: TGTGCCAGCAGTTACTACAAGGACTCAGGCTACACCTTC. This is translated as CASSYYKDSGYTF.